This TCR beta chain was sequenced during a study of blood T cell repertoires in COVID-19. Generated by immunoSEQ multiplex PCR, the TCRdb table keeps only in-frame clones and is missing some. This repertoire shows around 260,000 clones, 85% to 90% found once; its top ten account for around 0.8%. The CDR3 is made up of 15 amino acids. Germline CDR1 reads MDHEN; CDR2 reads SYDVKM. Trimming removed 5 bases at V and 1 base at J, with 14 bases between. This chain joins TRBV28 and TRBJ1-1, with D unclear. The clonotype comes from a man aged 30-40 years with acute or convalescent COVID-19. The sample consisted of peripheral blood. The CDR3 nucleotides are TGTGCCAGCAGTCCACCCTTGAGGCCGAACACTGAAGCTTTCTTT. It is translated as CASSPPLRPNTEAFF. The variable domain in full, with the rest retrieved from reference TRBV28 and TRBJ1-1, is DVKVTQSSRYLVKRTGEKVFLECVQDMDHENMFWYRQDPGLGLRLIYFSYDVKMKEKGDIPEGYSVSREKKERFSLILESASTNQTSMYLCASSPPLRPNTEAFFGQGTRLTVV.